This TCR beta chain emerged from a study of blood T cell repertoires in COVID-19. Clones were sequenced by immunoSEQ multiplex PCR, and TCRdb holds only the in-frame ones, with some missing. The sample lists a few hundred thousand clones, almost 90% occurring once. V lost 4 bases and J 0 bases, leaving 17 bases between the germline ends. CDR1 WNHNN and CDR2 SYGVQD come from the germline V gene (reference sequence). This CDR3 has 17 residues. The rearrangement joins TRBV10-1 to TRBJ2-3; D is perhaps TRBD2 (6 bases). The source of this sequence is a young woman who had been exposed to COVID-19. Sequenced sample: PBMCs or T cells enriched from blood (not recorded which). CDR3 in amino acids: CASSGKLAAGSTDTQYF. The CDR3 nucleotides read TGCGCCAGCAGTGGGAAGCTCGCGGCGGGGAGCACAGATACGCAGTATTTT.